Given below is one T cell receptor (beta chain) in context. Its antigen remains unidentified. The data belong to a study of OX40 agonist ivuxolimab in advanced cancers. Study-wide points: Researchers did not establish what antigens the expanded peripheral T cells target.

Looked up from germline, CDR1 is MGHRA and CDR2 is YSYEKL. This CDR3 spans 15 amino acids. V lost 4 bases, J lost 6 bases, and 16 bases lay in between. Measured with immunoSEQ multiplex PCR; TCRdb has only the in-frame clones, and not every one. The profile shows fewer than 110,000 clones, more than 85% of them singletons. The clonotype originates from an adult with an advanced solid tumor such as melanoma, head and neck, liver or kidney cancer. The V and J genes are TRBV4-1 and TRBJ1-5; no firm D call. The sample here was CD4+ or CD8+ T cells sorted from blood, taken in a trial of the OX40 agonist ivuxolimab. The CDR3 region is CASSPQAALRQPQHF. The CDR3, as DNA: TGCGCCAGCAGCCCTCAGGCGGCCCTTCGTCAGCCCCAGCATTTT.